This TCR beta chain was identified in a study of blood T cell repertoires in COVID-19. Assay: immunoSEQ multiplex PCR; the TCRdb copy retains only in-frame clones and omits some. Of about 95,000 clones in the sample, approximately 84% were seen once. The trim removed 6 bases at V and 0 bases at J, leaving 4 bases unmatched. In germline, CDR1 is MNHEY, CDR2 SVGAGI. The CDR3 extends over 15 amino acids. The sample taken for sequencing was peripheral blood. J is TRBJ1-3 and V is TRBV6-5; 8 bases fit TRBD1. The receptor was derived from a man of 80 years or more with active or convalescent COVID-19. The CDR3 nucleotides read TGTGCCAGCAGCAGGACAGGGCGCTCTGGAAACACCATATATTTT. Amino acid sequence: CASSRTGRSGNTIYF.